These 4 T cell receptor beta chains originate from one sample sequenced in a study of read filtering for tumor transcriptome and immune sequencing. Molecular barcoded adaptors covering alpha/delta and beta/gamma chains were used on 400 to 450 ng RNA. From the reads, TCRdb called clonotypes with MiXCR, one entry per CDR3 protein. The sample records approximately 93,000 distinct CDR3 sequences, approximately 21% being singletons. The sequencing input was a population of CD138-negative cells sorted from bone marrow. The receptors originated from a donor at least 40 years old with multiple myeloma.

CDR3 residues: CASSLEPPSAFF. CDR3 DNA: TGCGCCAGCAGCTTGGAACCCCCTTCGGCTTTCTTT. The V and J genes are TRBV5-1 and TRBJ1-1; D call uncertain. V was clipped by 0 bases and J by 11 bases, with 11 bases between them. Germline-derived CDR1 and CDR2 are SGHRS and YFSETQ. This CDR3 is 12 amino acids long. Full variable domain (missing parts from reference TRBV5-1 and TRBJ1-1): KAGVTQTPRYLIKTRGQQVTLSCSPISGHRSVSWYQQTPGQGLQFLFEYFSETQRNKGNFPGRFSGRQFSNSRSEMNVSTLELGDSALYLCASSLEPPSAFFGQGTRLTVV.

Of note for this clonotype: A much larger clone lies one base from this, so it may be a read error. This chain links TRBV6-2 or TRBV6-3 with TRBJ1-1, with TRBD1 identical over 8 bases. Germline V gene sequence: CDR1 MNHEY, CDR2 SVGEGT. This CDR3 is 12 amino acids long. The CDR3, as DNA: TGTGCCAGCAAGGACAGGGTGACTGGAGCTTTCTTT. Its protein product is CASKDRVTGAFF.

This clonotype showed up many times. This sequence joins TRBV12-3 or TRBV12-4 and TRBJ2-1, with TRBD2 matching over 8 bases. The CDR3 contains 13 residues. Losses at the gene ends were 7 bases for V and 7 bases for J; bases not matched to a gene: 6. CDR3 protein: CASTYGTRNEQFF. In DNA form, the CDR3 reads TGTGCCAGCACCTATGGGACTAGGAATGAGCAGTTCTTC.

This clonotype was recorded many times. The rearrangement uses TRBV13 and TRBJ1-1; D may be TRBD1 (5 bases). V was shortened by 2 bases and J by 1 base, with 8 bases between the two germline ends. Germline CDR1 and CDR2: PRHDT and FYEKMQ (reference sequence). This CDR3 comprises 14 residues. CDR3 residues: CASSLLDKNTEAFF. CDR3 nucleotide sequence: TGTGCCAGCAGCTTATTGGACAAGAACACTGAAGCTTTCTTT.